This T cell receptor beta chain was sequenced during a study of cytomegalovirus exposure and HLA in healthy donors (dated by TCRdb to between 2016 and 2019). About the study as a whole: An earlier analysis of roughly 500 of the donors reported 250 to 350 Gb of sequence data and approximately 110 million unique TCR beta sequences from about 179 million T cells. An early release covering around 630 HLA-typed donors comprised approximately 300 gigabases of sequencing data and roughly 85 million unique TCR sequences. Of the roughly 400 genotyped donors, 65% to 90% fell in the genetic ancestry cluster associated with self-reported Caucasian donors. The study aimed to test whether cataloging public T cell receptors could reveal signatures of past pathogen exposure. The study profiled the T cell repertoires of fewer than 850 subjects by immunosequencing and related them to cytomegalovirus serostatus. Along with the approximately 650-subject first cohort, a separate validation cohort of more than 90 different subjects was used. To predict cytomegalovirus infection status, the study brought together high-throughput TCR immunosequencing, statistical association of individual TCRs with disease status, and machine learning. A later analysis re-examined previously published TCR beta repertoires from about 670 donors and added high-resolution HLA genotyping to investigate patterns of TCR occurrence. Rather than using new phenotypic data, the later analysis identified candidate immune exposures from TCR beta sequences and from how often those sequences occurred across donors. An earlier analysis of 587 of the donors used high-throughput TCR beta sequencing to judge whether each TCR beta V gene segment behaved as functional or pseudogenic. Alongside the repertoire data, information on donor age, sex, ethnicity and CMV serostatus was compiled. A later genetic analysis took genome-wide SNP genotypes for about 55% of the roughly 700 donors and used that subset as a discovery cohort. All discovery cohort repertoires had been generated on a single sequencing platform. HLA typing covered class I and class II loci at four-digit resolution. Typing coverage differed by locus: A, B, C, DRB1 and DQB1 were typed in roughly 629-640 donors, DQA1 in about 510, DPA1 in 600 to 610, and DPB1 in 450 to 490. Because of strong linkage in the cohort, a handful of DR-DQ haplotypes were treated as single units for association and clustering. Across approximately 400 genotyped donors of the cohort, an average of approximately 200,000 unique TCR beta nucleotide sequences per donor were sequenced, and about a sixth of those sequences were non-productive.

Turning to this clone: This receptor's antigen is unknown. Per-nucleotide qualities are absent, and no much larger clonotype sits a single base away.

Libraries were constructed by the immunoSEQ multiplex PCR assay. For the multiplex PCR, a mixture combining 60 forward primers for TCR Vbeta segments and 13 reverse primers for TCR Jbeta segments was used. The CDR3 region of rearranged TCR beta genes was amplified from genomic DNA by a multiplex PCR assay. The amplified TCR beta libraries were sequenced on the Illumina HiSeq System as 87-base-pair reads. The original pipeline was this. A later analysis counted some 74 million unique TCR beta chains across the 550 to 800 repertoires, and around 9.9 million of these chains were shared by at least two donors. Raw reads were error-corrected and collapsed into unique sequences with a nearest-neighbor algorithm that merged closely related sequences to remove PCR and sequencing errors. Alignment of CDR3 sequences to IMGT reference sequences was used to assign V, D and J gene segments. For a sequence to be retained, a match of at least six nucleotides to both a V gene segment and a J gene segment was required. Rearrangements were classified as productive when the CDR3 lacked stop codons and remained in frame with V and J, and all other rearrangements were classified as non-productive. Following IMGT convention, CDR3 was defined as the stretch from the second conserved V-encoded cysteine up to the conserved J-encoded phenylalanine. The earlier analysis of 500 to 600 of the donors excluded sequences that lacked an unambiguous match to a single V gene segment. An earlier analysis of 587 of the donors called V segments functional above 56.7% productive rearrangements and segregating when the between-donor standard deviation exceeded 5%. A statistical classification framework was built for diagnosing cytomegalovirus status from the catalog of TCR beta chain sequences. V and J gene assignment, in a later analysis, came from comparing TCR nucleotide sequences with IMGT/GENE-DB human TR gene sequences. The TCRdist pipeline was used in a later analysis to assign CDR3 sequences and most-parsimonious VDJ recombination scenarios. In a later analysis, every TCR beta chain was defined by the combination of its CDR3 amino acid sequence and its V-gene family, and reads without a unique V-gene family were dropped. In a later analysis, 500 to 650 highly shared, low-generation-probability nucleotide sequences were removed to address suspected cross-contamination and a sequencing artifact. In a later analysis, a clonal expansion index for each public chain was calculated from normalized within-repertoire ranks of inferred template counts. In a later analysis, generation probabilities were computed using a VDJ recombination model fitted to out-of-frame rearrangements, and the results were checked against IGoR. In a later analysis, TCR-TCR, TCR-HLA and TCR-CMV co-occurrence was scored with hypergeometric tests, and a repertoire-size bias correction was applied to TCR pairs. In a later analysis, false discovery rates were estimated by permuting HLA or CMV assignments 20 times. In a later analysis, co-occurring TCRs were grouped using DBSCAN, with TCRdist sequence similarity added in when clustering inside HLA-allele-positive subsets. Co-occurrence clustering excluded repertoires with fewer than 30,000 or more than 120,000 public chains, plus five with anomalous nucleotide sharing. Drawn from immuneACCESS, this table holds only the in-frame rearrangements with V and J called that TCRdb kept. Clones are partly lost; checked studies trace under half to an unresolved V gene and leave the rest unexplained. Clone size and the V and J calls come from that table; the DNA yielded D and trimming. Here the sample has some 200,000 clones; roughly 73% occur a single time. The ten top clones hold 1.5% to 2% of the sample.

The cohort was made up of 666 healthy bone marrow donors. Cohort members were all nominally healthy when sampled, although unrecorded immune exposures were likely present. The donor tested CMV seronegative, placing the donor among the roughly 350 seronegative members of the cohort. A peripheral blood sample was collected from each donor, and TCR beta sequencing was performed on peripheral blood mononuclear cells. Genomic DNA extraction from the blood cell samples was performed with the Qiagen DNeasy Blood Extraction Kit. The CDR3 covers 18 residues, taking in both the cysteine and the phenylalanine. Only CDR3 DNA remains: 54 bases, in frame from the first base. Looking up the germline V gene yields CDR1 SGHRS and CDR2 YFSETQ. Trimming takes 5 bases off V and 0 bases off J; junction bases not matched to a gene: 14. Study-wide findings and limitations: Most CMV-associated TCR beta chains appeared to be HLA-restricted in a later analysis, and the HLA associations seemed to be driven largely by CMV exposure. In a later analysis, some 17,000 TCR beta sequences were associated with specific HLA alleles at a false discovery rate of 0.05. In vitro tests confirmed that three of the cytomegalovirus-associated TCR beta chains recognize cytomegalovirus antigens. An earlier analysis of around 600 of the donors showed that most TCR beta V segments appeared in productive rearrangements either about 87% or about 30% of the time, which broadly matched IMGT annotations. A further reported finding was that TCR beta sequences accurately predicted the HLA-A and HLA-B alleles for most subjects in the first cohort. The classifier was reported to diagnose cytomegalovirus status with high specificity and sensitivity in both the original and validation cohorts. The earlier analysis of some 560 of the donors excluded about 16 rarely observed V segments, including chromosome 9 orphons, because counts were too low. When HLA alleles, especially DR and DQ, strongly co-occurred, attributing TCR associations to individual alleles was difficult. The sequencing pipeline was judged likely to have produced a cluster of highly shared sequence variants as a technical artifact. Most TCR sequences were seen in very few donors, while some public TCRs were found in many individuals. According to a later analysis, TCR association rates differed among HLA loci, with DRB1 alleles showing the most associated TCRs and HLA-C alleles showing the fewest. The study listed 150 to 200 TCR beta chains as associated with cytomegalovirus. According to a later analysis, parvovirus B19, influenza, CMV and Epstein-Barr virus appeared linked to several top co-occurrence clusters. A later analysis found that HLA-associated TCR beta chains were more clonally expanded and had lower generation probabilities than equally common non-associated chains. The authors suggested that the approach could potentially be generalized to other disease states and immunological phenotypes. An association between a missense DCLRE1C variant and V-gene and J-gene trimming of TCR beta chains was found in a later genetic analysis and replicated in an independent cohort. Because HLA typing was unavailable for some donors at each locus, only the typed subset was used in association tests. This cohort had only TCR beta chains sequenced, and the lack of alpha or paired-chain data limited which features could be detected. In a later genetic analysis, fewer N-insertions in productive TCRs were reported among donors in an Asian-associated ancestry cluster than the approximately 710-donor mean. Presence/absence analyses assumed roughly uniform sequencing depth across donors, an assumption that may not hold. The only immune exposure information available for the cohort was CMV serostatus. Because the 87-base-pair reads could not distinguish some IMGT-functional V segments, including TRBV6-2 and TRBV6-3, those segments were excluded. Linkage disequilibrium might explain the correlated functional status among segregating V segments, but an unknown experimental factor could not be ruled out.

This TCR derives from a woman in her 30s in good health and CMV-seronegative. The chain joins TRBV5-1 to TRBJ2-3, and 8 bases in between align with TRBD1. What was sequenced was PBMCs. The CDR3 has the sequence CASRSPGQESLSTDTQYF. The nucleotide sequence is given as TGCGCCAGCAGGTCCCCGGGACAGGAGTCATTAAGCACAGATACGCAGTATTTT.